The T cell receptor beta chain described here comes from a study of shared clonotypes between healthy human individuals. The method was immunoSEQ multiplex PCR; TCRdb's version includes in-frame clones alone and lacks a portion of them. Of more than 2 million clones listed, approximately 96% are singletons. This CDR3 contains 20 residues. Germline CDR1 is KGHSH and CDR2 is LQKENI. The V segment lost 3 bases and the J segment 0 bases; nucleotides outside the gene matches: 13. The chain links TRBV18 to TRBJ2-1, with TRBD2 matching 11 bases. The receptor comes from a man younger than 35 in good health. The specimen was naive CD4+ T cells sorted from blood. Documented subset: CD45RA+ positively selected. The CDR3 region has the DNA TGTGCCAGCTCACCTACCCTAGCGGGAGGAAATCATAGCTCCTACAATGAGCAGTTCTTC. Translated, it gives CASSPTLAGGNHSSYNEQFF.